Each of the 18 T cell receptor beta chains below was sequenced from the same sample in a study of Tregs in tolerant kidney transplant recipients. Some clones are missing from TCRdb's copy, which holds only in-frame ones; the method was immunoSEQ multiplex PCR. The sample contains approximately 81,000 clones, around nine tenths of which appear only once. Related graft donors supplied nonmyeloablative bone marrow transplants, and mixed chimerism was transient. The sample in question was CD4+ T cells from blood (PBMCs), obtained 24 months after the transplant. The receptors shown here come from a human patient who received a combined kidney and bone marrow transplant. The graft donor may account for some of the T cells.

This sequence joins TRBV18 and TRBJ2-2; 8 bases agree with TRBD1. Germline CDR1 and CDR2: KGHSH and LQKENI. CDR3 length equals 17 residues. Trimming took 1 base from V and 6 from J; bases not matched to a gene: 10. The CDR3 DNA is TGTGCCAGCTCACCACGATTCCCGGACAGGGTGGCCGGGGAGCTGTTTTTT. Encoded protein: CASSPRFPDRVAGELFF. Combining the CDR3 with reference TRBV18 and TRBJ2-2 gives the whole variable domain NAGVMQNPRHLVRRRGQEARLRCSPMKGHSHVYWYRQLPEEGLKFMVYLQKENIIDESGMPKERFSAEFPKEGPSILRIQQVVRGDSAAYFCASSPRFPDRVAGELFFGEGSRLTVL.

The V call is TRBV27, the J call TRBJ1-2; 8 bases line up with TRBD1. Germline assignment: CDR1 MNHEY and CDR2 SMNVEV (reference sequence). V lost 5 bases to trimming and J lost 2 bases; unmatched junction nucleotides: 22. This CDR3 has 20 amino acids. CDR3 coding DNA: TGTGCCAGCAGTCGACGCTCCCGCCAGGCAGGGGGCAGGGGGAACTATGGCTACACCTTC. Protein product: CASSRRSRQAGGRGNYGYTF.

The V and J genes are TRBV19 and TRBJ2-7, with D perhaps matching TRBD2 (6 bases). From germline, CDR1 is LNHDA and CDR2 SQIVND (reference sequence). The CDR3 is 17 residues long. V dropped 3 bases and J dropped 4 bases, with 22 bases sitting between them. The CDR3 bases are TGTGCCAGTAGTATGGTAACCTTCGGGAGTTCTAAATACGAGCAGTACTTC. This encodes CASSMVTFGSSKYEQYF.

The chain is built from TRBV5-1 and TRBJ2-2, with a weak D call TRBD1 (6 bases). Germline V gene lookup returns CDR1 SGHRS and CDR2 YFSETQ. This CDR3 has 14 amino acids. Trimming took off 0 bases at V and 6 bases at J, with 9 bases between the two ends. DNA of the CDR3: TGCGCCAGCAGCTTGGAATACAGGGCCGGGGAGCTGTTTTTT. Translated: CASSLEYRAGELFF.

This chain joins TRBV2 and TRBJ2-5; 9 bases line up with TRBD1. Germline V gene sequence: CDR1 SNHLY, CDR2 FYNNEI. The length of the CDR3 is 15 residues. Germline trimming cut 6 bases from V and 3 bases from J; bases unmatched to any gene: 8. The DNA for the CDR3 is TGTGCCAGCAGCCCGACAGGGGGGTCGGAAGAGACCCAGTACTTC. It codes for CASSPTGGSEETQYF. Filled out from reference TRBV2 and TRBJ2-5, the complete variable domain reads EPEVTQTPSHQVTQMGQEVILRCVPISNHLYFYWYRQILGQKVEFLVSFYNNEISEKSEIFDDQFSVERPDGSNFTLKIRSTKLEDSAMYFCASSPTGGSEETQYFGPGTRLLVL.

The chain links TRBV2 to TRBJ1-1, with a possible D match to TRBD1 (5 bases). The germline gives CDR1 SNHLY, CDR2 FYNNEI. The CDR3 is 14 residues long. The V end was cut by 4 bases, the J end by 4 bases, with 13 bases between. The DNA for the CDR3 is TGTGCCAGCAGTGGAAGTCAGGGCCCCACTGAAGCTTTCTTT. It encodes CASSGSQGPTEAFF.

V usage is TRBV6-1 and J usage is TRBJ2-3; D possibly corresponds to TRBD1 (5 bases). Germline V CDR1 and CDR2: MNHNS, SASEGT. The germline V and J ends were trimmed by 8 bases and 5 bases, with 14 bases remaining between them. The CDR3 loop spans 13 amino acids. The CDR3 DNA follows: TGTGCCAGCGGGGCAGGTTTTCAAGATACGCAGTATTTT. It specifies CASGAGFQDTQYF.

The rearrangement uses TRBV5-4 and TRBJ2-1; a possible D gene is TRBD2 (6 bases). Germline CDR1 reads SGHNT; CDR2 reads YYREEE (reference sequence). V lost 4 bases and J lost 7, with 15 bases in between. This CDR3 region has 14 residues. In DNA form, the CDR3 reads TGTGCCAGCAGCACCTCCGGGAGTAGGAATGAGCAGTTCTTC. This gives the protein CASSTSGSRNEQFF. Full variable domain (rest looked up from reference TRBV5-4 and TRBJ2-1): ETGVTQSPTHLIKTRGQQVTLRCSSQSGHNTVSWYQQALGQGPQFIFQYYREEENGRGNFPPRFSGLQFPNYSSELNVNALELDDSALYLCASSTSGSRNEQFFGPGTRLTVL.

The gene calls are TRBV2 and TRBJ2-2; 16 bases map to TRBD2. With 6 bases clipped from V and 7 bases from J, the junction kept 11 bases outside the gene matches. CDR3 length: 18 residues. The germline V gene encodes CDR1 SNHLY and CDR2 FYNNEI. In nucleotides, the CDR3 is TGTGCCAGCAGGGGGACTAGCGGGGGGGCACTTAATATCGGGGAGCTGTTTTTT. It specifies CASRGTSGGALNIGELFF.

This chain joins TRBV28 and TRBJ1-2, with 11 positions matching TRBD1. CDR1 is MDHEN and CDR2 is SYDVKM in the germline V gene. This CDR3 has 15 amino acids. V dropped 2 bases and J dropped 8; count of bases not matched to a gene: 7. Here the CDR3 reads CASSLRTGGQWGYTF. The CDR3 coding sequence is TGTGCCAGCAGTTTAAGGACAGGGGGCCAGTGGGGCTACACCTTC.

The genes are TRBV5-1 and TRBJ2-2; the match to TRBD1 covers 7 bases. The CDR3 sequence is 15 residues long. Trimming at V came to 0 bases and at J to 7 bases, leaving 6 bases not matched to a gene. CDR1 SGHRS and CDR2 YFSETQ come from the germline V gene. CDR3 nucleotide sequence: TGCGCCAGCAGCTTGGTGTCAGGGGGAATCGGGGAGCTGTTTTTT. Amino acids: CASSLVSGGIGELFF.

This clone was observed once. V gene TRBV29-1 combines with J gene TRBJ2-5; TRBD2 matches 8 bases. CDR3 length: 14 residues. Germline V gene sequence: CDR1 SQVTM, CDR2 ANQGSEA. With V trimmed by 1 base and J by 4 bases, 5 bases remained unmatched. The CDR3: CSVEGAGGLETQYF. The CDR3 nucleotides read TGCAGCGTTGAAGGGGCGGGAGGATTAGAGACCCAGTACTTC.

This chain connects TRBV5-6 to TRBJ1-1, with 10 bases aligning to TRBD1. From germline, CDR1 is SGHDT and CDR2 YYEEEE. With 4 bases clipped from V and 0 bases from J, the junction kept 6 bases outside the gene matches. The CDR3 length is 16 residues. The CDR3 nucleotides are TGTGCCAGCAGCCCGGGGACAGGGGCGATGAACACTGAAGCTTTCTTT. It encodes CASSPGTGAMNTEAFF.

This sequence joins TRBV30 and TRBJ2-5; D perhaps matches TRBD2 (6 bases). CDR1 GTSNPN and CDR2 SVGIG come from the germline V gene (reference sequence). The CDR3 extends over 14 amino acids. Deletions cut 1 base from V and 4 bases from J, with 13 bases between. The CDR3 DNA follows: TGTGCCTGGAGTGACCCGGTGGAGGGAGAGACCCAGTACTTC. Amino acids: CAWSDPVEGETQYF.

J is TRBJ2-7 and V is TRBV5-1; TRBD1 matches 7 bases. The CDR3 totals 15 residues. CDR1 and CDR2 from the germline V gene are SGHRS and YFSETQ. Losses at the gene ends were 6 bases for V and 0 bases for J; bases not matched to a gene: 9. Here the CDR3 reads CASTLGGTVSYEQYF. The CDR3 DNA sequence: TGCGCCAGCACCCTAGGTGGGACAGTCTCCTACGAGCAGTACTTC.

The table lists this clone with a count of one. V is TRBV2 and J is TRBJ1-2, with 7 bases aligning to TRBD1. The length of the CDR3 is 12 residues. V lost 8 bases to trimming and J lost 4 bases; unmatched junction nucleotides: 4. Germline V gene data show CDR1 as SNHLY and CDR2 as FYNNEI. The CDR3 DNA reads TGTGCCAGCGAAGGGGGCGTCTATGGCTACACCTTC. Its protein product is CASEGGVYGYTF.

The V and J genes are TRBV4-2 and TRBJ1-2, with D uncertain. The CDR3 consists of 12 residues. Germline V CDR1 and CDR2: LGHNA, YNFKEQ. V dropped 0 bases and J dropped 8 bases, with 7 bases sitting between them. CDR3 in DNA: TGTGCCAGCAGCCAAGATCTCGAGGGCTACACCTTC. Its translation is CASSQDLEGYTF.

The V and J genes are TRBV7-2 and TRBJ2-7; 11 positions agree with TRBD2. The ends lost 1 base at V and 3 bases at J; junction bases unmatched: 2. The CDR3 length is 15 residues. Per germline, CDR1 SGHTA and CDR2 FQGNSA. CDR3 region: CASSLDLAGGYEQYF. The DNA of the CDR3 is TGTGCCAGCAGCTTAGATCTAGCGGGAGGCTACGAGCAGTACTTC.